These 12 T cell receptor beta chains were sequenced from one sample in a study of blood T cell repertoires in COVID-19. Clones were sequenced by immunoSEQ multiplex PCR, and TCRdb holds only the in-frame ones, with some missing. The top ten hold approximately 7.4% of the sample, which has 75,000 to 100,000 clones, around 87% seen once. Sequences were obtained from peripheral blood. The receptors here all came from a human donor with acute or convalescent COVID-19. The donor label of this sample is uncertain.

V gene TRBV10-1 combines with J gene TRBJ1-1; D may be TRBD1 (6 bases). This CDR3 contains 13 residues. Per the germline V gene, CDR1 is WNHNN and CDR2 is SYGVQD (reference sequence). V was cut by 6 bases and J by 3 bases, with 11 bases left in between. Here the CDR3 reads CASRRTADTEAFF. CDR3 nucleotide sequence: TGCGCCAGCAGAAGGACAGCCGACACTGAAGCTTTCTTT.

The chain is built from TRBV12-3 or TRBV12-4 and TRBJ1-4; no reliable D call. The germline V and J ends were trimmed by 6 bases and 7 bases, with 9 bases remaining between them. The CDR3 has 12 residues. CDR3 protein: CASRLAGEKLFF. Written as DNA, the CDR3 is TGTGCCAGCAGACTAGCGGGTGAAAAACTGTTTTTT.

The chain carries TRBV28 and TRBJ2-3; 11 nucleotides align to TRBD2. The CDR3 contains 17 residues. The V and J ends lost 3 bases and 4 bases, in that order; junction bases with no gene match: 9. Germline values: CDR1 MDHEN, CDR2 SYDVKM. The CDR3: CASSFLAGGAPADTQYF. The CDR3 region has the DNA TGTGCCAGCAGTTTCCTAGCGGGGGGCGCCCCCGCAGATACGCAGTATTTT.

This chain uses TRBV7-2 with TRBJ2-1, with D maybe TRBD1 (5 bases). The germline V and J ends were trimmed by 5 bases and 5 bases, with 10 bases remaining between them. CDR1 is SGHTA, CDR2 FQGNSA, per germline. The length of the CDR3 is 13 residues. This CDR3 reads CASSTGQNNEQFF. The CDR3, as DNA: TGTGCCAGCAGCACCGGACAAAACAATGAGCAGTTCTTC.

The V and J genes are TRBV12-2 and TRBJ1-1; the tabulated D call, TRBD1, remains unverified against the DNA. TRBV12-2 is given as a pseudogene. This CDR3 has 15 residues. Here the CDR3 reads CASRFTGPRGTEAFF. The DNA of the CDR3 is TGTGCAAGTCGCTTTACCGGGCCGAGGGGGACTGAAGCTTTCTTT.

The chain combines TRBV6-1 with TRBJ1-1; 9 bases fit TRBD1. The CDR3 has 16 amino acids. Germline CDR1 MNHNS, CDR2 SASEGT. The junction had 5 bases not matched to a gene; V was cut back by 3 bases and J by 0 bases. The CDR3 sequence is CASSDPGQGMNTEAFF. In DNA, the CDR3 is TGTGCCAGCAGTGACCCGGGACAGGGCATGAACACTGAAGCTTTCTTT.

This rearrangement joins TRBV20-1 to TRBJ1-2; TRBD1 is a possible D gene (6 bases). Germline values: CDR1 DFQATT, CDR2 SNEGSKA (reference sequence). V shed 4 bases and J shed 5 bases, with 8 bases lying between them. The CDR3 is 11 amino acids. Written as DNA, the CDR3 is TGCAGTGCTAAACAGGGATATGGCTACACCTTC. Translating it yields CSAKQGYGYTF.

The chain has TRBV2 and TRBJ1-4, with a tentative D call TRBD1 (5 bases). The V and J ends lost 7 bases and 7 bases respectively, with 10 bases between them. This CDR3 is 12 amino acids long. Germline-derived CDR1 and CDR2 are SNHLY and FYNNEI. CDR3 in amino acids: CASKGRSEKLFF. In DNA, the CDR3 is TGTGCCAGCAAGGGGCGGAGTGAAAAACTGTTTTTT. Full variable domain (rest looked up from reference TRBV2 and TRBJ1-4): EPEVTQTPSHQVTQMGQEVILRCVPISNHLYFYWYRQILGQKVEFLVSFYNNEISEKSEIFDDQFSVERPDGSNFTLKIRSTKLEDSAMYFCASKGRSEKLFFGSGTQLSVL.

This chain links TRBV19 with TRBJ1-6; D is perhaps TRBD1 (5 bases). Trimming cost V 10 bases and J 9 bases, with 16 bases left between them. Germline V lookup: CDR1 LNHDA, CDR2 SQIVND (reference sequence). This CDR3 is built from 13 residues. The CDR3 here is CATRRRGASPLHF. The CDR3 coding sequence is TGTGCCACCAGGCGTAGGGGTGCTTCACCCCTCCACTTT.

The V gene is TRBV7-8, the J gene TRBJ1-6, with D possibly matching TRBD1 (6 bases). Germline CDR1 reads SGHVS; CDR2 reads FQNEAQ. The V and J ends lost 5 bases and 8 bases respectively, with 16 bases between them. The CDR3 runs to 15 residues. The CDR3 nucleotides are TGTGCCAGCAGCGCGCTTCAGGGGCAGGATTCACCCCTCCACTTT. Amino acid sequence: CASSALQGQDSPLHF.

V usage is TRBV23-1 and J usage is TRBJ1-5; 9 nucleotides match TRBD1. TRBV23-1 is filed as an ORF, its function uncertain. V lost 9 bases, J lost 0 bases, and 15 bases stayed unmatched. This CDR3 is built from 18 residues. The CDR3 loop is CASPGTGTAVSSNQPQHF. CDR3 DNA sequence: TGCGCCAGTCCCGGGACAGGGACCGCCGTTTCTAGCAATCAGCCCCAGCATTTT.

DNA for the CDR3: TGCGCCAGCAGCCAAGACCCTAGCGGGGTATATGAGCAGTTCTTC. This translates into CASSQDPSGVYEQFF. The chain combines TRBV4-3 with TRBJ2-1; 9 bases map to TRBD2. The V gene end was trimmed by 0 bases and the J gene end by 8 bases; junction bases not matched to a gene: 5. The CDR3 length is 15 residues. Germline-derived CDR1 and CDR2 are LGHNA and YSLEER.